Given below is one TCR beta chain in context. Its antigen is not known. Both 60 Vbeta primers and 13 Jbeta primers went into the PCR. Sequencing used immunoSEQ multiplex PCR; TCRdb keeps in-frame clones, though not all of them. The repertoire has 160,000 or so clones, over 75% of them found once; the top ten carry more than 0.4%. The entry originates in a study of cytomegalovirus exposure and HLA in healthy donors. Whole-study results and caveats: Researchers reported from a later analysis that most CMV-associated TCR beta chains appeared HLA-restricted. Rates of TCR association differed by HLA locus in a later analysis, with DRB1 highest and HLA-C lowest. Associated with cytomegalovirus, according to the listing, were 150 to 200 TCR beta chains.

Each donor was nominally healthy when sampled (though unrecorded immune exposures were likely). Sample: PBMCs. The receptor's source is a woman aged 45-65 years in good health and CMV-seronegative.

CDR3 in amino acids: CASSEARYRTQHF. The CDR3 nucleotides are TGTGCCAGCAGTGAAGCGCGGTATCGGACCCAGCATTTT. The rearrangement uses TRBV2 and TRBJ1-5; D is undetermined. The ends were cut back, 0 bases at V and 11 bases at J, with 11 bases in the middle. The CDR3 covers 13 residues. Germline loops: CDR1 SNHLY, CDR2 FYNNEI.